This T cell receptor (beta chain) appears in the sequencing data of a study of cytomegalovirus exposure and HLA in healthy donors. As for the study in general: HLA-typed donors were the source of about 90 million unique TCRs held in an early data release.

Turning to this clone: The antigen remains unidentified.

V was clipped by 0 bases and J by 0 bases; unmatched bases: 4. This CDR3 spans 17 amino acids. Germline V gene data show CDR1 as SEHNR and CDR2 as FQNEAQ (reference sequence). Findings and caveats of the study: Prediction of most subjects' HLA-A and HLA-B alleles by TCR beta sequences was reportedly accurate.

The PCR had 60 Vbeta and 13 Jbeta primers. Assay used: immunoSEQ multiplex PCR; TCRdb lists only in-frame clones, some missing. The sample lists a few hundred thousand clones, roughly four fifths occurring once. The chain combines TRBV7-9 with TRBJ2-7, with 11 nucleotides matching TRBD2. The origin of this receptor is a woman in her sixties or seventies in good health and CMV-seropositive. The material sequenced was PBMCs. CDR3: CASSLATTSGNSYEQYF. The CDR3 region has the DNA TGTGCCAGCAGCTTAGCTACGACTAGCGGGAACTCCTACGAGCAGTACTTC.